Listed below are T cell receptor beta chains from one sample, sequenced in a study of shared clonotypes between healthy human individuals. The protocol was immunoSEQ multiplex PCR, while the TCRdb copy is restricted to in-frame clones and leaves out a portion. The profile shows about 2 million clones, approximately 95% of them singletons. Sequencing used naive CD8+ T cells sorted from blood. These receptors were obtained from a man younger than 35 in good health. Both conserved end residues are part of each CDR3. D genes are given only for firm matches. Size is omitted from some rows. Given values are once, few, many or a class for expanded clones.

V gene: TRBV7-9; J gene: TRBJ2-2; clone size: NA; D gene: NA; CDR3 protein: CASASGELFF; CDR3 DNA: TGTGCCAGCGCCTCAGGGGAGCTGTTTTTT
V gene: TRBV4-3; J gene: TRBJ2-7; clone size: NA; D gene: NA; CDR3 protein: CASSQDTADSYEQYF; CDR3 DNA: TGCGCCAGCAGCCAAGATACGGCGGACTCCTACGAGCAGTACTTC
V gene: TRBV4-3; J gene: TRBJ2-1; clone size: NA; D gene: NA; CDR3 protein: CASSQDRSGNEQFF; CDR3 DNA: TGCGCCAGCAGCCAAGATAGGTCCGGAAATGAGCAGTTCTTC
V gene: TRBV7-8; J gene: TRBJ2-1; clone size: once; D gene: TRBD2; CDR3 protein: CASSLDRSGSVDEQFF; CDR3 DNA: TGTGCCAGCAGCTTAGATCGGAGCGGGAGTGTGGATGAGCAGTTCTTC
V gene: TRBV28; J gene: TRBJ1-1; clone size: NA; D gene: TRBD1; CDR3 protein: CASSPTGVVMNTEAFF; CDR3 DNA: TGTGCCAGCAGTCCGACAGGGGTAGTCATGAACACTGAAGCTTTCTTT
V gene: TRBV18; J gene: TRBJ1-5; clone size: NA; D gene: NA; CDR3 protein: CAILISSEGQPQHF; CDR3 DNA: TGTGCCATCCTCATCAGTTCAGAAGGTCAGCCCCAGCATTTT
V gene: TRBV4-1; J gene: TRBJ2-7; clone size: NA; D gene: TRBD1; CDR3 protein: CASSGPGQGSHEQYF; CDR3 DNA: TGCGCCAGCAGCGGTCCGGGACAGGGGTCCCACGAGCAGTACTTC
V gene: TRBV7-9; J gene: TRBJ2-1; clone size: NA; D gene: NA; CDR3 protein: CASSFEGSSYNEQFF; CDR3 DNA: TGTGCCAGCAGCTTCGAGGGGAGCTCCTACAATGAGCAGTTCTTC
V gene: TRBV5-6; J gene: TRBJ1-1; clone size: NA; D gene: NA; CDR3 protein: CASSPEGWAWTEAFF; CDR3 DNA: TGTGCCAGCAGCCCGGAGGGCTGGGCATGGACTGAAGCTTTCTTT
V gene: TRBV28; J gene: TRBJ2-7; clone size: once; D gene: TRBD2; CDR3 protein: CASLGGKGVYEQYF; CDR3 DNA: TGTGCCTCACTGGGGGGGAAGGGCGTTTACGAGCAGTACTTC
V gene: TRBV27; J gene: TRBJ2-3; clone size: NA; D gene: NA; CDR3 protein: CASSFLGPKGTDTQYF; CDR3 DNA: TGTGCCAGCAGTTTCCTGGGTCCGAAGGGCACAGATACGCAGTATTTT
V gene: TRBV29-1; J gene: TRBJ1-1; clone size: NA; D gene: NA; CDR3 protein: CSATRLEAFF; CDR3 DNA: TGCAGCGCTACTAGGCTTGAAGCTTTCTTT
V gene: TRBV5-6; J gene: TRBJ2-1; clone size: NA; D gene: NA; CDR3 protein: CASSRPGEISYNEQFF; CDR3 DNA: TGTGCCAGCAGTCGCCCCGGGGAGATCTCCTACAATGAGCAGTTCTTC
V gene: TRBV7-2; J gene: TRBJ1-1; clone size: NA; D gene: NA; CDR3 protein: CASSSPLEGNTEAFF; CDR3 DNA: TGTGCCAGCAGCTCCCCTTTGGAGGGGAACACTGAAGCTTTCTTT
V gene: TRBV30; J gene: TRBJ1-6; clone size: once; D gene: NA; CDR3 protein: CAWSTGTDNNSPLHF; CDR3 DNA: TGTGCCTGGAGTACCGGGACCGATAATAATTCACCCCTCCACTTT
V gene: TRBV4-1; J gene: TRBJ2-3; clone size: NA; D gene: TRBD2; CDR3 protein: CASSHPLAETDTQYF; CDR3 DNA: TGCGCCAGCAGCCACCCACTAGCGGAGACAGATACGCAGTATTTT
V gene: TRBV19; J gene: TRBJ2-3; clone size: NA; D gene: NA; CDR3 protein: CASSISRDTQYF; CDR3 DNA: TGTGCCAGTAGTATATCTAGGGATACGCAGTATTTT
V gene: TRBV6-8; J gene: TRBJ1-2; clone size: NA; D gene: NA; CDR3 protein: CASSSGGRVWGYTF; CDR3 DNA: TGTGCCAGCAGTTCCGGGGGCAGGGTGTGGGGCTACACCTTC
V gene: TRBV27; J gene: TRBJ2-3; clone size: NA; D gene: TRBD2; CDR3 protein: CASSLLAGGTDTQYF; CDR3 DNA: TGTGCCAGCAGTTTACTAGCGGGAGGGACAGATACGCAGTATTTT
V gene: TRBV5-1; J gene: TRBJ1-1; clone size: NA; D gene: TRBD1; CDR3 protein: CASSLATSDRGGAFF; CDR3 DNA: TGCGCCAGCAGCTTGGCCACCTCCGACAGGGGGGGTGCTTTCTTT
V gene: TRBV6-5; J gene: TRBJ2-7; clone size: NA; D gene: NA; CDR3 protein: CASSYRVGGEYEQYF; CDR3 DNA: TGTGCCAGCAGTTATAGGGTGGGGGGCGAGTACGAGCAGTACTTC
V gene: TRBV27; J gene: TRBJ1-1; clone size: NA; D gene: NA; CDR3 protein: CASSLAAGDWNTEAFF; CDR3 DNA: TGTGCCAGCAGTTTGGCGGCAGGGGATTGGAACACTGAAGCTTTCTTT
V gene: TRBV7-9; J gene: TRBJ2-7; clone size: NA; D gene: NA; CDR3 protein: CASSLGDGYEQYF; CDR3 DNA: TGTGCCAGCAGCTTAGGCGACGGCTACGAGCAGTACTTC
V gene: TRBV15; J gene: TRBJ1-2; clone size: NA; D gene: NA; CDR3 protein: CATSRVLGGRRDGYTF; CDR3 DNA: TGTGCCACCAGCAGAGTTCTGGGGGGGAGGAGAGATGGCTACACCTTC
V gene: TRBV6-1; J gene: TRBJ1-1; clone size: NA; D gene: NA; CDR3 protein: CASSDWMGVTEAFF; CDR3 DNA: TGTGCCAGCAGTGATTGGATGGGGGTCACTGAAGCTTTCTTT
V gene: TRBV6-6; J gene: TRBJ2-5; clone size: NA; D gene: NA; CDR3 protein: CASSYSQGTQETQYF; CDR3 DNA: TGTGCCAGCAGTTACTCCCAGGGGACCCAAGAGACCCAGTACTTC
V gene: TRBV9; J gene: TRBJ1-2; clone size: NA; D gene: NA; CDR3 protein: CASSVDQGIYGYTF; CDR3 DNA: TGTGCCAGCAGCGTAGACCAGGGAATCTATGGCTACACCTTC
V gene: TRBV27; J gene: TRBJ2-1; clone size: once; D gene: TRBD2; CDR3 protein: CASSSPLAGGNNEQFF; CDR3 DNA: TGTGCCAGCAGTTCCCCCCTAGCGGGAGGGAACAATGAGCAGTTCTTC
V gene: TRBV11-2; J gene: TRBJ1-1; clone size: NA; D gene: NA; CDR3 protein: CASSLTSEAFF; CDR3 DNA: TGTGCCAGCAGCCTAACTTCTGAAGCTTTCTTT
V gene: TRBV28; J gene: TRBJ2-1; clone size: NA; D gene: TRBD2; CDR3 protein: CASREAGGVDEQFF; CDR3 DNA: TGTGCCAGCAGGGAAGCGGGGGGCGTTGATGAGCAGTTCTTC
V gene: TRBV13; J gene: TRBJ2-2; clone size: NA; D gene: TRBD2; CDR3 protein: CASSPRLAETGELFF; CDR3 DNA: TGTGCCAGCAGCCCCCGGCTAGCGGAAACCGGGGAGCTGTTTTTT
V gene: TRBV9; J gene: TRBJ1-1; clone size: NA; D gene: TRBD1; CDR3 protein: CASSPGTENTEAFF; CDR3 DNA: TGTGCCAGCAGCCCCGGGACAGAGAACACTGAAGCTTTCTTT
V gene: TRBV9; J gene: TRBJ1-2; clone size: NA; D gene: TRBD1; CDR3 protein: CASSPLGTDYGYTF; CDR3 DNA: TGTGCCAGCAGCCCGCTGGGGACAGACTATGGCTACACCTTC
V gene: TRBV2; J gene: TRBJ2-7; clone size: NA; D gene: TRBD1; CDR3 protein: CASSGTGFYEQYF; CDR3 DNA: TGTGCCAGCAGTGGGACAGGGTTCTACGAGCAGTACTTC
V gene: TRBV27; J gene: TRBJ2-1; clone size: NA; D gene: TRBD1; CDR3 protein: CASSCQGTGEDNEQFF; CDR3 DNA: TGTGCCAGCAGTTGCCAAGGGACAGGGGAGGACAATGAGCAGTTCTTC
V gene: TRBV5-3; J gene: TRBJ2-7; clone size: NA; D gene: TRBD1; CDR3 protein: CARSLSHGTVDFYEQYF; CDR3 DNA: TGTGCCAGAAGCTTGTCGCACGGGACAGTGGATTTCTACGAGCAGTACTTC
V gene: TRBV27; J gene: TRBJ1-1; clone size: NA; D gene: NA; CDR3 protein: CASSTGAGTEAFF; CDR3 DNA: TGTGCCAGCAGTACCGGGGCCGGGACTGAAGCTTTCTTT
V gene: TRBV10-1; J gene: TRBJ2-1; clone size: NA; D gene: NA; CDR3 protein: CASSDGRLRDEQFF; CDR3 DNA: TGCGCCAGCAGTGACGGGCGGCTGAGGGATGAGCAGTTCTTC
V gene: TRBV19; J gene: TRBJ1-5; clone size: NA; D gene: TRBD1; CDR3 protein: CASSIDRTDRGRWGQPQHF; CDR3 DNA: TGTGCCAGTAGTATAGATCGGACGGACAGGGGGCGATGGGGTCAGCCCCAGCATTTT
V gene: TRBV7-9; J gene: TRBJ2-6; clone size: NA; D gene: NA; CDR3 protein: CASSSFDRTSSGANVLTF; CDR3 DNA: TGTGCCAGCAGCTCTTTTGACAGGACCTCCTCTGGGGCCAACGTCCTGACTTTC